The text below deals with one TCR beta chain. The antigen remains undetermined. This sample stems from a study of CD8 T cells in Susac syndrome. Study-level background: Sequencing included Susac syndrome patients, about six of them with active disease and roughly 8 in remission.

The Susac syndrome patients fit the recently defined diagnostic criteria for definite or probable disease. Notes on the study in general: The total CD8+ repertoires contained around 15 Susac-specific public clones, and the CD8+ TEMRA repertoires contained four to six. The study found that Susac CD8+ clonal expansion peaked in TEMRA cells and active patients.

Random-hexamer reverse transcription was applied to about 0.45 to 1 ug RNA. TCRdb independently ran MiXCR on the immunoSEQ multiplex PCR reads; one entry per CDR3 protein. The repertoire holds about 81,000 distinct CDR3 sequences, with 94% as singletons. The V gene's germline CDR1 is SEHNR and CDR2 FQNEAQ (reference sequence). This CDR3 spans 14 amino acids. The V gene lost 5 bases and the J gene lost 8 bases, with 13 bases spanning the gap. This chain connects TRBV7-9 to TRBJ1-6; perhaps TRBD1 as D (5 bases). This receptor was taken from a human donor with Susac syndrome. Sequences were obtained from CD8+ T cells from PBMCs. The CDR3 DNA is TGTGCCAGCAGCGGACACCAAGGGGATTCACCCCTCCACTTT. It yields the protein CASSGHQGDSPLHF.